The TCR beta chain under discussion was sequenced for a study of blood T cell repertoires in COVID-19. Study context: Donors in the United States, Italy and Spain gave samples during acute or convalescent COVID-19.

Participants had their cohort set by participant-reported clinical history. All recovered Cohort 3 donors got two negative PCRs, got clearance, or saw symptom resolution. The CDR3 runs to 17 residues. From germline, CDR1 is MGHRA and CDR2 YSYEKL. Trimming cost V 2 bases and J 10 bases; bases outside gene matches: 17. Sequencing used immunoSEQ multiplex PCR; TCRdb keeps in-frame clones, though not all of them. The sample holds 400,000 to 450,000 clones; 90% are singletons and the top ten take approximately 0.65%. This TCR derives from a man aged 18 to 35 who had recovered from COVID-19. The sequencing input was PBMCs or T cells enriched from blood (not recorded which). The chain combines TRBV4-1 with TRBJ2-1, with TRBD2 matching over 7 bases. Here the CDR3 DNA reads TGCGCCAGCAGCCAATTTTCTTGGGGGAGGGATCTGGGCGAGCAGTTCTTC. Protein sequence: CASSQFSWGRDLGEQFF.